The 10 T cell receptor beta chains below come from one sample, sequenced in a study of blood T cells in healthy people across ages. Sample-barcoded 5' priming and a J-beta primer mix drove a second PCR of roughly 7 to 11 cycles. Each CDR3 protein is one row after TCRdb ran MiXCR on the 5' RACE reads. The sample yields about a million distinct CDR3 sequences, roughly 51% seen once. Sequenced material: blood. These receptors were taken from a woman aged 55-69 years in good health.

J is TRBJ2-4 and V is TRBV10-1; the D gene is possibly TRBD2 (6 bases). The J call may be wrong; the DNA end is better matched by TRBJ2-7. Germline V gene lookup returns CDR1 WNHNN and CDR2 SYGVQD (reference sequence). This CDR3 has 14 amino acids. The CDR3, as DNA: TGCGCCAGCAGTTCGGGAGAGACACACTACGAGCAGTACTTC. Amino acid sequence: CASSSGETHYEQYF.

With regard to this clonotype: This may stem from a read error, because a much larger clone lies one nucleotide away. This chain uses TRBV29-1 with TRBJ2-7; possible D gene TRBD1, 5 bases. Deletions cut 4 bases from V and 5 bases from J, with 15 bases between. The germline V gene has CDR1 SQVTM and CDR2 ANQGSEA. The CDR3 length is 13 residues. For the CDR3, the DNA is TGCAGCGTTGCAGGACAATTCGACGACGAGCAGTACTTC. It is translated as CSVAGQFDDEQYF.

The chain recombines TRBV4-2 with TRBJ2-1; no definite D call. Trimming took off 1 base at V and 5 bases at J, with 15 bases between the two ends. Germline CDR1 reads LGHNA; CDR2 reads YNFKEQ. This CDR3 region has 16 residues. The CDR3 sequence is CASSQVSTEQHNEQFF. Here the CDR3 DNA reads TGTGCCAGCAGCCAAGTCTCCACGGAACAGCACAATGAGCAGTTCTTC.

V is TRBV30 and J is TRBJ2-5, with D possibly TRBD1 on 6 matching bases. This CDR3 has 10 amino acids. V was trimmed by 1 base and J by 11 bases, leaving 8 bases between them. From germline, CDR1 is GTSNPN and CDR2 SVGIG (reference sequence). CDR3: CAWSDREQYF. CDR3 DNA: TGTGCCTGGAGTGACAGGGAGCAGTACTTC.

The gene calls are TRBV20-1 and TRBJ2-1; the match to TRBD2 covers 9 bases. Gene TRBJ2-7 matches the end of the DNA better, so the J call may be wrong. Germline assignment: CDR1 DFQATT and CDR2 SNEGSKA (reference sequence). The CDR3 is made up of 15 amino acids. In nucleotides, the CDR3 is TGCAGTGCTAGACTACTAGCGGGCATCTACAATGAGCAGTACTTC. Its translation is CSARLLAGIYNEQYF.

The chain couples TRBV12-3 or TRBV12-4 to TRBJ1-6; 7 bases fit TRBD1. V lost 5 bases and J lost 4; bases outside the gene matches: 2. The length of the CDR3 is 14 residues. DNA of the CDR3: TGTGCCAGCAGTGCCAGGGGGTATAATTCACCCCTCCACTTT. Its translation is CASSARGYNSPLHF.

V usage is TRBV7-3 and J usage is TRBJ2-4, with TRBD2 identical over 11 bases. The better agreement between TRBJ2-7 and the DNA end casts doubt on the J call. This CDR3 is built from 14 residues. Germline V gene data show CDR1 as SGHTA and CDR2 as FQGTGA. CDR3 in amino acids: CASSSLAGGHEQYF. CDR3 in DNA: TGTGCCAGCAGCTCCCTAGCGGGAGGCCACGAGCAGTACTTC.

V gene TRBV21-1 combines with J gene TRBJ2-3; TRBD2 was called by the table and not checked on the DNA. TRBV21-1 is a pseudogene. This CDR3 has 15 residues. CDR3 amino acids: CASSRTTSPTDTQYF. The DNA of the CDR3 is TGTGCCAGCAGCAGGACTACCTCACCCACAGATACGCAGTATTTT.

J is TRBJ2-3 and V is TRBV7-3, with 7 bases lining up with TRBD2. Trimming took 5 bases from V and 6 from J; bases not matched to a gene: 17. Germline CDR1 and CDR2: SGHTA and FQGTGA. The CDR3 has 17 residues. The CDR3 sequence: CASSARPAGPLIDTQYF. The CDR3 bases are TGTGCCAGCAGCGCCCGACCAGCGGGACCTCTTATCGATACGCAGTATTTT. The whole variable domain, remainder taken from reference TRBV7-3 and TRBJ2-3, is GAGVSQTPSNKVTEKGKYVELRCDPISGHTALYWYRQSLGQGPEFLIYFQGTGAADDSGLPNDRFFAVRPEGSVSTLKIQRTERGDSAVYLCASSARPAGPLIDTQYFGPGTRLTVL.

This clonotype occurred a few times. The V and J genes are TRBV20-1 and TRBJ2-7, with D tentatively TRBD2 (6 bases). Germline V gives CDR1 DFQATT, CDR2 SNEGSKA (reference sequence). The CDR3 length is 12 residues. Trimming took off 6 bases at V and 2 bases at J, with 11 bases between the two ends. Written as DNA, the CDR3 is TGCAGTGCCGTTCCGGGGGCCTACGAGCAGTACTTC. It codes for CSAVPGAYEQYF.